Listed below are T cell receptor beta chains from one sample, sequenced in a study of blood T cell repertoires in COVID-19. Repertoires were generated with immunoSEQ multiplex PCR, while TCRdb's copy carries only in-frame clones and drops some. The repertoire consists of a few hundred thousand clones, with 88% occurring once and the leading ten covering roughly 1.2%. Sequences were obtained from PBMCs or T cells enriched from blood (not recorded which). These receptors originate from a woman aged 18-29 years who had recovered from COVID-19. Both conserved end residues are part of each CDR3. Each record gives: CDR3 length, V gene, J gene, clone size, D gene, CDR3 DNA, CDR3 protein. A D gene is named only where the DNA matches it firmly. Size is omitted from some rows. Given values are once, few, many or a class for expanded clones.

15	TRBV2	TRBJ2-5	-	TRBD2	TGTGCAACCGGGACTAGCGGGGGGCACGCAGAGACCCAGTACTTC	CATGTSGGHAETQYF
15	TRBV7-2	TRBJ2-2	-	TRBD1	TGTGCCAGCAGACTCACAGGGGGAAACACCGGGGAGCTGTTTTTT	CASRLTGGNTGELFF
14	TRBV5-5	TRBJ2-3	-	-	TGTGCCAGCAGCTTGGTGCGGGGCAGGGATACGCAGTATTTT	CASSLVRGRDTQYF
15	TRBV9	TRBJ2-1	-	-	TGTGCCAGCAGCGTAGGGGGGGGCCAGTACAATGAGCAGTTCTTC	CASSVGGGQYNEQFF
13	TRBV9	TRBJ2-3	-	-	TGTGCCAGCAGCGTAGATCTGACAGATACGCAGTATTTT	CASSVDLTDTQYF
13	TRBV2	TRBJ2-5	-	-	TGTGCCAGCAACCAACGGACAGAAGAGACCCAGTACTTC	CASNQRTEETQYF
14	TRBV24-1	TRBJ1-1	-	-	TGTGCCACCAGTGCCTCTACAGGGATGACTGAAGCTTTCTTT	CATSASTGMTEAFF
16	TRBV18	TRBJ2-5	-	TRBD1	TGTGCCAGCTCACCATTCAAGACAGGGCTTATTCCGACCCAGTACTTC	CASSPFKTGLIPTQYF
15	TRBV15	TRBJ2-5	-	-	TGTGCCACCAGAGGGGACATTGGCGGGCAAGAGACCCAGTACTTC	CATRGDIGGQETQYF
13	TRBV5-5	TRBJ2-4	once	-	TGTGCCAGCAGCTCTGTCAGCAGGGACATTCAGTACTTC	CASSSVSRDIQYF
13	TRBV19	TRBJ1-5	-	-	TGTGCCAGTAGTATATTGGAGGATCAGCCCCAGCATTTT	CASSILEDQPQHF
15	TRBV13	TRBJ2-2	-	-	TGTGCCAGCAGCCTCCGTCCCAGGGACACCGGGGAGCTGTTTTTT	CASSLRPRDTGELFF
15	TRBV29-1	TRBJ2-1	-	TRBD2	TGCAGCGTCGGACTAGCGGGGGGAATCTACAATGAGCAGTTCTTC	CSVGLAGGIYNEQFF
15	TRBV7-9	TRBJ2-4	-	TRBD1	TGTGCCAGCAGCCTTCAGGGGGACAGGGCGAGCATTCAGTACTTC	CASSLQGDRASIQYF
14	TRBV7-2	TRBJ1-4	-	-	TGTGCCAGCAGCAGGGGGAAGGGAAATGAAAAACTGTTTTTT	CASSRGKGNEKLFF
15	TRBV21-1	TRBJ1-5	-	-	TGTGCCAGCAGCAAAAAAGGACAGGGCAATCAGCCCCAGCATTTT	CASSKKGQGNQPQHF
13	TRBV19	TRBJ1-1	-	-	TGTGCCAGTAGTATACGGGGGAACACTGAAGCTTTCTTT	CASSIRGNTEAFF
15	TRBV4-1	TRBJ2-1	-	TRBD2	TGCGCCAGCAGCCAAGAGGGAGTAGCGGGGGGGCTGGAGTTCTTC	CASSQEGVAGGLEFF
13	TRBV7-3	TRBJ1-5	-	TRBD1	TGTGCCAGCAGCGCTGACAGGGAACAGCCCCAGCATTTT	CASSADREQPQHF
13	TRBV7-3	TRBJ1-3	-	TRBD1	TGTGCCAGCGGACAGGGAATAGGAAACACCATATATTTT	CASGQGIGNTIYF
16	TRBV6-5	TRBJ2-7	-	-	TGTGCCAGCAGTTACTCGACAGGCCAGGTTTCCTACGAGCAGTACTTC	CASSYSTGQVSYEQYF
14	TRBV5-6	TRBJ2-1	once	-	TGTGCCAGCAGCTTGGCCGCAGGGATGAATGAGCAGTTCTTC	CASSLAAGMNEQFF
15	TRBV7-9	TRBJ1-6	-	-	TGTGCCAGCAGCTTGGACGGAGGAGGTAATTCACCCCTCCACTTT	CASSLDGGGNSPLHF
15	TRBV6-1	TRBJ1-6	-	TRBD1	TGTGCCAGCAGTGAAACCGCAGGGGGTGATTCACCCCTCCACTTT	CASSETAGGDSPLHF
14	TRBV10-3	TRBJ2-1	-	-	TGTGCCAGCCTGGCCAGAGTAGCGGACAATGAGCAGTTCTTC	CASLARVADNEQFF
12	TRBV19	TRBJ1-2	-	-	TGTGCCAGTAGTACTTCTAACTATGGCTACACCTTC	CASSTSNYGYTF
16	TRBV7-9	TRBJ2-7	-	TRBD1	TGTGCCAGCAGCTCCCATGGGACAGGCAAAACCTACGAGCAGTACTTC	CASSSHGTGKTYEQYF
15	TRBV5-6	TRBJ1-2	-	-	TGTGCCAGCAGCAACCCCCGACAGGCCCACTATGGCTACACCTTC	CASSNPRQAHYGYTF
17	TRBV4-1	TRBJ1-2	-	TRBD1	TGCGCCAGCAGCCAAGATCGGGACAGGGCTTTTTCGTATGGCTACACCTTC	CASSQDRDRAFSYGYTF
17	TRBV18	TRBJ2-3	once	TRBD2	TGTGCCAGCTCACCCCGGACTAGCGGGGGCATCTCAGATACGCAGTATTTT	CASSPRTSGGISDTQYF
18	TRBV7-9	TRBJ1-4	-	TRBD1	TGTGCCAGCAGCTTAGTAGGACAGGGTTTAGCAACTAATGAAAAACTGTTTTTT	CASSLVGQGLATNEKLFF
15	TRBV6-5	TRBJ1-2	-	TRBD1	TGTGCCAGCAGGGATTACAGGGGGCGCGTTGGTGGCTACACCTTC	CASRDYRGRVGGYTF
15	TRBV6-5	TRBJ1-5	-	-	TGTGCCAGCGGGCGGGGGCGCTGGGGCAATCAGCCCCAGCATTTT	CASGRGRWGNQPQHF
13	TRBV6-1	TRBJ2-2	-	-	TGTGCCAGCGGTGAGGGCGACATGGGGGAGCTGTTTTTT	CASGEGDMGELFF
11	TRBV2	TRBJ2-5	-	-	TGTGCCAGCAGTGTCGGGGAGACCCAGTACTTC	CASSVGETQYF
16	TRBV15	TRBJ1-6	-	-	TGTGCCACCAGCAGATTTACACCCTCCTATAATTCACCCCTCCACTTT	CATSRFTPSYNSPLHF
14	TRBV11-2	TRBJ1-4	-	TRBD1	TGTGCCAGCAGCTTATCAGGGGGCAACGAAAAACTGTTTTTT	CASSLSGGNEKLFF
15	TRBV6-2/TRBV6-3	TRBJ1-6	-	-	TGTGCCAGCAGCTCCCCGACAGGAGATAATTCACCCCTCCACTTT	CASSSPTGDNSPLHF
15	TRBV7-7	TRBJ2-2	once	-	TGTGCTAGCAGCAGCCGGGGGAGCGGCACCGGGGAGCTGTTTTTT	CASSSRGSGTGELFF
15	TRBV7-3	TRBJ2-2	-	TRBD1	TGTGCCAGCAGCCCTGCAGGGGGCGCGACCGGGGAGCTGTTTTTT	CASSPAGGATGELFF
18	TRBV4-2	TRBJ2-5	-	-	TGTGCCAGCAGCCCGACCTTTGGAGGGGGGGGCCGTCAAGAGACCCAGTACTTC	CASSPTFGGGGRQETQYF
16	TRBV24-1	TRBJ2-6	-	-	TGTGCCACCAGTGATTCTGGGGGCGCTGGGGCCAACGTCCTGACTTTC	CATSDSGGAGANVLTF
15	TRBV16	TRBJ1-5	-	-	TGTGCCAGCAGCCAATCGGAGGAGGCGAGGCAGCCCCAGCATTTT	CASSQSEEARQPQHF
16	TRBV10-3	TRBJ2-3	-	TRBD1	TGTGCCATCAGTGAAGGGACAGGGGGCAGTAAGGATACGCAGTATTTT	CAISEGTGGSKDTQYF